This T cell receptor beta chain was recovered during a study of HIV-infected patients and healthy controls. J was trimmed by 5 bases and V by 4 bases; bases with no gene match: 13. The germline CDR1 and CDR2 sequences are LGHNA and YNFKEQ. This CDR3 spans 17 amino acids. Roughly three months, about 14 weeks, into antiretroviral therapy, follow-up blood was collected. All unsorted peripheral T cells were captured because whole blood was used without fractionation. This clonotype was detected many times. cDNA was made from 400 to 500 ng RNA using alpha and beta constant primers. Alpha and beta chain libraries were made separately by chain-specific third strand synthesis with multiplexing indices. Via MiXCR, TCRdb re-called the 5' RACE reads, giving one row per CDR3 protein. The top ten clones hold under 30% of a sample with approximately 9,300 distinct CDR3 sequences, over 5% of them seen once.

The source is an adult with HIV infection. The donor label of this sample is uncertain. This chain uses TRBV4-2 with TRBJ2-2; 7 bases align to TRBD2. Material: blood, obtained during antiretroviral therapy. The CDR3 DNA sequence: TGTGCCAGCAGCCTGACGGGAAGCGGGGTGGGGACCGGGGAGCTGTTTTTT. This gives the protein CASSLTGSGVGTGELFF.